The 9 T cell receptor beta chains below all came from one sample that was sequenced in a study of blood T cell repertoires in COVID-19. Method: immunoSEQ multiplex PCR; TCRdb's copy keeps in-frame clones and lacks some. The repertoire holds approximately 140,000 clones, with more than 60% as singletons. Sequencing used peripheral blood. These TCRs come from a man older than 75 with acute or convalescent COVID-19.

CDR3 sequence (DNA): TGTGCCAGCAGTGAAGCCTACAGGGGGGAAGTTTTAGAGACCCAGTACTTC. Protein: CASSEAYRGEVLETQYF. The J gene is TRBJ2-5, the V gene TRBV6-1, with 8 positions matching TRBD1. From germline, CDR1 is MNHNS and CDR2 SASEGT. This CDR3 is 17 amino acids long. V shed 0 bases, J shed 4 bases, and the junction held 10 bases outside the gene matches.

In its sample, this clone was seen once. The CDR3 nucleotides are TGTGCCAGCAGCTTAGAGAGGTTGAACACTGAAGCTTTCTTT. Translating gives CASSLERLNTEAFF. V is TRBV7-3 and J is TRBJ1-1; no firm D call. The CDR3 sequence is 14 residues long. V lost 2 bases to trimming and J lost 0 bases, with 7 bases between them. Per germline, CDR1 SGHTA and CDR2 FQGTGA.

The chain is built from TRBV4-2 and TRBJ2-1; 8 bases line up with TRBD2. The CDR3 sequence is 17 residues long. Unmatched junction bases numbered 11, after V lost 3 bases and J lost 4 bases. Germline V gene data show CDR1 as LGHNA and CDR2 as YNFKEQ. The CDR3 sequence: CASSQAYGLAQYNEQFF. CDR3 DNA sequence: TGTGCCAGCAGCCAGGCCTACGGACTAGCCCAATACAATGAGCAGTTCTTC.

This sequence joins TRBV11-2 and TRBJ2-4; TRBD2 might be the D (6 bases). Trimming left V 5 bases short and J 5 bases short, with 19 bases between. Germline assignment: CDR1 SGHAT and CDR2 FQNNGV. This CDR3 spans 16 amino acids. Written as DNA, the CDR3 is TGTGCCAGCAGCCCACTATCCCAGGGCGGGGAAAACATTCAGTACTTC. The encoded protein is CASSPLSQGGENIQYF.

This chain links TRBV5-4 with TRBJ1-2, with 8 bases identical to TRBD1. The V gene end was trimmed by 4 bases and the J gene end by 2 bases; junction bases not matched to a gene: 4. This CDR3 comprises 14 residues. Germline CDR1 is SGHNT and CDR2 is YYREEE (reference sequence). CDR3: CASSRDRMNYGYTF. In DNA form, the CDR3 reads TGTGCCAGCAGCCGGGACAGGATGAACTATGGCTACACCTTC.

The chain carries TRBV2 and TRBJ1-1, with D possibly matching TRBD1 (6 bases). Germline CDR1 and CDR2: SNHLY and FYNNEI. V was shortened by 4 bases and J by 4 bases, with 16 bases between the two germline ends. The CDR3 sequence is 15 residues long. CDR3 amino acids: CASSGDRDISTEAFF. CDR3 DNA sequence: TGTGCCAGCAGTGGAGACCGGGACATATCCACTGAAGCTTTCTTT.

The J gene is TRBJ1-4, the V gene TRBV12-3 or TRBV12-4; D gene unclear. The CDR3 length is 12 residues. Trimming left V 4 bases short and J 10 bases short, with 10 bases between. The CDR3 DNA sequence: TGTGCCAGCAGTTCGGAAGGAGGAAAACTGTTTTTT. It yields the protein CASSSEGGKLFF.

The V gene is TRBV6-6, the J gene TRBJ1-2; D is unresolved. CDR1 is MNHNY and CDR2 is SVGAGI in the germline V gene (reference sequence). The CDR3 covers 12 residues. V dropped 5 bases and J dropped 6 bases, with 10 bases sitting between them. This chain's CDR3 is CASSQYSDGYTF. DNA for the CDR3: TGTGCCAGCAGTCAGTACAGTGATGGCTACACCTTC.

The CDR3 DNA reads as TGTGCCATCAGTGAGACAGGGTTGGACACCGGGGAGCTGTTTTTT. The encoded protein is CAISETGLDTGELFF. The chain has TRBV10-3 and TRBJ2-2; D is possibly TRBD1 (6 bases). Trimming removed 2 bases at V and 3 bases at J, with 10 bases between. This CDR3 is 15 amino acids long. Per germline, CDR1 ENHRY and CDR2 SYGVKD.